This T cell receptor beta chain was obtained from a study of naive and memory T cell subsets. RNA was extracted from roughly 2.6 ml of whole blood of healthy adults. This clonotype was seen many times. Reverse transcription of blood and skin TCR RNA was primed at alpha and beta constant regions. The SP2 primer and nested alpha and beta constant region primers amplified ligated cDNA in four rounds. TCRdb itself ran the 5' RACE reads through MiXCR, one entry per CDR3 protein. The table has tens of thousands of distinct CDR3 sequences, around 4.2% seen once; the top ten hold over 7.5%. Trimming at V came to 3 bases and at J to 7 bases, leaving 9 bases not matched to a gene. The CDR3 has 16 amino acids. Germline CDR1 is SGHAT and CDR2 is FQNNGV.

The sequence was obtained from a male donor in good health. V and J are TRBV11-2 and TRBJ2-5; 12 bases fit TRBD2. CDR3 residues: CASSFLAGGRVVTQYF. As DNA, the CDR3 is TGTGCCAGCAGCTTCCTAGCGGGGGGGCGAGTGGTGACCCAGTACTTC. The whole variable domain, filled in from reference TRBV11-2 and TRBJ2-5, reads EAGVAQSPRYKIIEKRQSVAFWCNPISGHATLYWYQQILGQGPKLLIQFQNNGVVDDSQLPKDRFSAERLKGVDSTLKIQPAKLEDSAVYLCASSFLAGGRVVTQYFGPGTRLLVL.